Following are 7 T cell receptor beta chains from one sample sequenced in a study of OX40 agonist ivuxolimab in advanced cancers. Clones were sequenced by immunoSEQ multiplex PCR, and TCRdb holds only the in-frame ones, with some missing. The table includes 70,000 or so clones, 60% to 85% detected once. The material was CD4+ or CD8+ T cells sorted from blood, obtained in a trial of the OX40 agonist ivuxolimab. Receptors were obtained from an adult with an advanced solid tumor such as melanoma, head and neck, liver or kidney cancer.

The gene calls are TRBV5-6 and TRBJ1-4; possibly TRBD1 for D (6 bases). Germline V gene data show CDR1 as SGHDT and CDR2 as YYEEEE. V was clipped by 4 bases and J by 4 bases, with 14 bases between them. This CDR3 has 15 amino acids. The CDR3 is CASSPRTVLNEKLFF. The CDR3 nucleotides are TGTGCCAGCAGCCCCCGGACAGTCCTTAATGAAAAACTGTTTTTT.

This clone is a singleton in its sample. The chain joins TRBV5-1 to TRBJ1-1; D call uncertain. Germline V CDR1 and CDR2: SGHRS, YFSETQ. V was cut by 3 bases and J by 2 bases, with 11 bases left in between. This CDR3 contains 14 residues. The CDR3 DNA reads as TGCGCCAGCAGCTCTACAGCCCTAAACACTGAAGCTTTCTTT. It translates to CASSSTALNTEAFF.

The chain employs TRBV5-1 and TRBJ2-1; D gene unclear. CDR1 and CDR2 from the germline V gene are SGHRS and YFSETQ. The CDR3 has 11 amino acids. The ends were cut back, 0 bases at V and 9 bases at J, with 4 bases in the middle. In DNA, the CDR3 is TGCGCCAGCAGCTTGGTCGGTGAGCAGTTCTTC. Its translation is CASSLVGEQFF.

This rearrangement joins TRBV7-8 to TRBJ2-3; no definite D call. Trimming left V 1 base short and J 0 bases short, with 2 bases between. The CDR3 sequence is 13 residues long. Germline CDR1 reads SGHVS; CDR2 reads FQNEAQ. CDR3 protein: CASSLGSTDTQYF. The CDR3 DNA follows: TGTGCCAGCAGCTTAGGGAGCACAGATACGCAGTATTTT.

J is TRBJ2-3 and V is TRBV7-2; tentative D call: TRBD2 (6 bases). The V gene lost 5 bases and the J gene lost 1 base, with 10 bases spanning the gap. There are 14 residues in the CDR3. CDR1 and CDR2 (germline): SGHTA, FQGNSA. CDR3 residues: CASSLGLRTDTQYF. DNA of the CDR3: TGTGCCAGCAGCCTGGGACTGCGCACAGATACGCAGTATTTT.

This chain connects TRBV25-1 to TRBJ2-7; TRBD1 aligns across 11 bases. This CDR3 comprises 15 residues. V was clipped by 3 bases and J by 6 bases; unmatched bases: 7. The germline gives CDR1 MGHDK, CDR2 SYGVNS. The CDR3 here is CASSDPGTGGLEQYF. The CDR3 DNA sequence: TGTGCCAGCAGTGACCCCGGGACAGGGGGTCTCGAGCAGTACTTC.

The chain uses TRBV28 and TRBJ1-1, with TRBD1 as a possible D gene (5 bases). Per germline, CDR1 MDHEN and CDR2 SYDVKM. The CDR3 spans 19 residues. The V end lost 6 bases, the J end lost 2 bases, and 28 bases lay between the germline ends. Written as DNA, the CDR3 is TGTGCCAGCAGGGGGGAGGGGTTCAGGACCTTTAAACTTAACACTGAAGCTTTCTTT. This translates into CASRGEGFRTFKLNTEAFF. Filled out from reference TRBV28 and TRBJ1-1, the complete variable domain reads DVKVTQSSRYLVKRTGEKVFLECVQDMDHENMFWYRQDPGLGLRLIYFSYDVKMKEKGDIPEGYSVSREKKERFSLILESASTNQTSMYLCASRGEGFRTFKLNTEAFFGQGTRLTVV.